These 8 T cell receptor beta chains share one sample of origin, sequenced in a study of OX40 agonist ivuxolimab in advanced cancers. The method was immunoSEQ multiplex PCR; TCRdb's version includes in-frame clones alone and lacks a portion of them. Of about 80,000 clones listed, around 87% are singletons. The sample consisted of CD4+ or CD8+ T cells sorted from blood, taken in a trial of the OX40 agonist ivuxolimab. The receptors shown here come from an adult with an advanced solid tumor such as melanoma, head and neck, liver or kidney cancer.

The V call is TRBV11-3, the J call TRBJ1-6; D is unresolved. With 5 bases removed from V and 9 bases from J, the gap between germline ends came to 14 bases. Germline CDR1 and CDR2: SGHNT and YENEEA. The CDR3 runs 14 residues. In DNA form, the CDR3 reads TGTGCCAGCAGCCACGTCCTCCCAGTTTCACCCCTCCACTTT. Translated: CASSHVLPVSPLHF.

The chain uses TRBV15 and TRBJ2-2; weak D call: TRBD1 (6 bases). V shed 1 base and J shed 6 bases, with 9 bases lying between them. Germline V CDR1 and CDR2: LNHNV, YYDKDF (reference sequence). The CDR3 is 14 amino acids. The CDR3 DNA is TGTGCCACCAGCAGAGCGGCAGGGGCCGGGGAGCTGTTTTTT. It yields the protein CATSRAAGAGELFF.

V usage is TRBV4-1 and J usage is TRBJ2-2, with D perhaps given as TRBD1 or TRBD2 (5 bases each). This CDR3 spans 16 amino acids. The germline CDR1 and CDR2 sequences are MGHRA and YSYEKL. V lost 3 bases to trimming and J lost 7 bases, with 18 bases between them. CDR3 sequence reads: CASSHIPGPIDGELFF. The DNA for the CDR3 is TGCGCCAGCAGCCACATCCCGGGACCTATCGACGGGGAGCTGTTTTTT.

This rearrangement joins TRBV7-6 to TRBJ2-2; 10 bases match TRBD1. The CDR3 spans 17 residues. CDR1 and CDR2 (germline): SGHVS, FNYEAQ. J gave up 7 bases and V 5 bases, and 13 bases lay outside the gene matches. CDR3: CASSPRGGTGANGELFF. CDR3 DNA sequence: TGTGCCAGCAGCCCCCGGGGTGGGACAGGGGCGAACGGGGAGCTGTTTTTT.

J is TRBJ2-7 and V is TRBV4-1; D is ambiguous. In germline, CDR1 is MGHRA, CDR2 YSYEKL. V lost 0 bases and J 4 bases, leaving 13 bases between the germline ends. The CDR3 runs 15 residues. CDR3 protein: CASSQEVTDRYEQYV. The CDR3 DNA follows: TGCGCCAGCAGCCAAGAAGTGACTGATCGGTACGAGCAGTACGTC.

This chain joins TRBV4-1 and TRBJ1-1, with D perhaps TRBD1 (5 bases). Looked up from germline, CDR1 is MGHRA and CDR2 is YSYEKL. The CDR3 runs to 16 residues. V was clipped by 0 bases and J by 5 bases, with 16 bases between them. In nucleotides, the CDR3 is TGCGCCAGCAGCCAAGATTGGTCTGGGGCAGGAACTGAAGCTTTCTTT. This gives the protein CASSQDWSGAGTEAFF.

This chain connects TRBV28 to TRBJ2-5; 10 nucleotides align to TRBD2. CDR1 is MDHEN, CDR2 SYDVKM, per germline. This CDR3 contains 16 residues. J gave up 4 bases and V 6 bases, and 11 bases lay outside the gene matches. The CDR3: CASRRSGGAWGETQYF. CDR3 bases: TGTGCCAGCAGACGAAGCGGGGGGGCCTGGGGAGAGACCCAGTACTTC.

The rearrangement links TRBV6-6 to TRBJ1-2; D not certain. Trimming pared 0 bases from V and 7 bases from J, leaving 15 bases between. In germline, CDR1 is MNHNY, CDR2 SVGAGI (reference sequence). The CDR3 runs to 15 residues. The DNA of the CDR3 is TGTGCCAGCAGTTACTCGACCGAGGGCGCCGGTGGCTACACCTTC. Its protein product is CASSYSTEGAGGYTF.